The T cell receptor (beta chain) described here comes from a study of blood T cell repertoires in COVID-19 (dated by TCRdb to the early 2020s). General notes on the study: Samples from collaborators originated in the United States, Italy and Spain and spanned both the acute and convalescent phases of COVID-19. The repertoires were released in a freely available public database meant as a resource for research on the immune response to SARS-CoV-2. The sample metadata nearly always contained a de-identified subject ID, COVID-19 status, age in years and sex. The material from the prospective study consisted of cDNA or gDNA derived from T cells, B-cell-depleted T cells, or PBMCs. Where available, HLA class I and class II types were obtained from metadata supplied by the sample provider rather than from assay-based typing. Subjects who had been exposed to COVID-19, were actively infected with it, or had recovered from it provided the deeply sampled blood TCRbeta repertoires that made up the dataset. Samples came from the ongoing ImmuneRACE study (first 160 participants) plus 1,254 subjects from 6 global collaborators. Results and caveats for the whole study, not just this receptor: The amount of clinical and demographic metadata varied by source and participant and was provided uncurated.

The CDR3 measures 14 amino acids from cysteine to phenylalanine. Of the read, only the CDR3 DNA is kept; its 42 bases are in frame from base 1. The junction shows trimming of 2 bases on V and 3 bases on J, plus 10 bases between the germline ends. CDR1 and CDR2, per the germline V gene, are SGHTA and FQGNSA. Whole blood was collected in K2EDTA tubes by collaborating institutions according to the institutions' own protocols. Collaborator samples were shipped for TCRbeta analysis as frozen whole blood, isolated PBMCs, or DNA extracted from either sample type. The immunoSEQ Assay, a bias-controlled multiplex PCR, was used to amplify TCRbeta CDR3 regions from genomic DNA. The published analysis was carried out like this. The number of nucleated cells in each sample was estimated by amplification of reference gene primers within the assay. To quantify the absolute abundance of each unique TCRbeta CDR3 rearrangement, sequence reads were collapsed and filtered. For each sample, productive Simpson clonality was calculated as the square root of Simpson's diversity index across productive rearrangements. Here the immuneACCESS table is served through TCRdb, limited to in-frame sequences with V and J called. Missing clones are a known gap in these copies; in checked studies unresolved V genes cover under half, and the rest lacks a known reason. V, J and clone size reflect that table, while D and trimming were determined from the DNA. The sample profile shows fewer than 200,000 clones; around nine tenths of them were found once. Roughly 5.5% of the sample lies in the top ten.

As to this clone: Its antigen remains undetermined. Per-base quality was not reported, and no clone a single base away is much larger than it.

The receptor comes from a man aged 40-50 years with active or convalescent COVID-19. Specimen: peripheral blood. The rearranged chain carries TRBV7-2 and TRBJ1-1, with an unclear D gene assignment. The CDR3 loop reads CASSLNRGYTEAFF. The DNA is as follows: TGTGCCAGCAGCTTAAACAGAGGGTACACTGAAGCTTTCTTT.